These 3 T cell receptor beta chains came from one sample sequenced in a study of blood T cell repertoires in COVID-19. Sequencing used immunoSEQ multiplex PCR; TCRdb keeps in-frame clones, though not all of them. The sample lists under 150,000 clones; around 80% were seen once. Sequenced material: peripheral blood. The receptors here all came from a man older than 75 with active or convalescent COVID-19.

This clone occurred a few times. Written as DNA, the CDR3 is TGTGCCAGCAGGAGGGGGGGACGCAATCAGCCCCAGCATTTT. Amino acids: CASRRGGRNQPQHF. This chain links TRBV6-5 with TRBJ1-5; perhaps TRBD1 as D (6 bases). This CDR3 is built from 14 residues. V was pared by 6 bases and J by 2 bases, with 11 bases between. Germline CDR1 MNHEY, CDR2 SVGAGI.

This sequence joins TRBV7-7 and TRBJ2-1; TRBD2 agrees at 8 bases. The CDR3 sequence is 18 residues long. CDR1 is SSHAT, CDR2 FNYEAQ, per germline (reference sequence). J lost 3 bases, V lost 1 base, and 11 bases had no gene match. The CDR3 sequence: CASSLDSQAGVLYNEQFF. CDR3 sequence (DNA): TGTGCCAGCAGCTTAGATTCCCAAGCGGGGGTTCTCTACAATGAGCAGTTCTTC.

As to this clone: Within the sample, other DNA sequences also encode this same CDR3. CDR3 coding DNA: TGTGCCAGCAGCTTAGGGCTAGCGGGGACCGGGGAGCTGTTTTTT. Translated: CASSLGLAGTGELFF. J is TRBJ2-2 and V is TRBV7-3; the match to TRBD2 covers 9 bases. This CDR3 is 15 amino acids long. Losses at the gene ends were 2 bases for V and 5 bases for J; bases not matched to a gene: 3. Germline CDR1 SGHTA, CDR2 FQGTGA. Complete variable domain (other parts from reference TRBV7-3 and TRBJ2-2): GAGVSQTPSNKVTEKGKYVELRCDPISGHTALYWYRQSLGQGPEFLIYFQGTGAADDSGLPNDRFFAVRPEGSVSTLKIQRTERGDSAVYLCASSLGLAGTGELFFGEGSRLTVL.